One sample yielded the 9 T cell receptor beta chains listed below, sequenced in a study of T-cell reconstitution after alpha-beta-depleted transplantation in children. Construction of the TCRbeta library involved unique molecular identifiers. TCRdb reanalysed the PCR reads using MiXCR and keeps one entry per CDR3 protein. The table lists 120,000 to 150,000 distinct CDR3 sequences, 8.8% of them singletons, with 15% to 20% in the top ten. The material was PBMCs, mostly from graft donor cells, obtained 180 days after TCRalphabeta/CD19-depleted stem cell transplant. These TCRs come from a female patient aged 2-9 years who had a stem cell transplant for congenital amegakaryocytic thrombocytopenia, so the T cells may come from the graft donor.

The chain employs TRBV4-1 and TRBJ2-1; 7 bases fit TRBD2. The CDR3 extends over 15 amino acids. V lost 1 base and J lost 0; bases outside the gene matches: 0. Germline V CDR1 and CDR2: MGHRA, YSYEKL. CDR3: CASSQAGGSYNEQFF. For the CDR3, the DNA is TGCGCCAGCAGCCAAGCGGGAGGCTCCTACAATGAGCAGTTCTTC.

This clonotype was seen at least ten times. As DNA, the CDR3 is TGCAGTGCTAGAGTCTGGGGGACAGGACACTATGGCTACACCTTC. Its protein is CSARVWGTGHYGYTF. The rearrangement links TRBV20-1 to TRBJ1-2; 8 nucleotides match TRBD1. J was trimmed by 3 bases and V by 1 base; bases with no gene match: 7. Looked up from germline, CDR1 is DFQATT and CDR2 is SNEGSKA (reference sequence). This CDR3 has 15 amino acids.

This clonotype was recorded many times. The J gene is TRBJ1-3, the V gene TRBV7-8; the match to TRBD1 covers 7 bases. The junction had 7 bases not matched to a gene; V was cut back by 2 bases and J by 0 bases. CDR3 length equals 17 residues. CDR1 and CDR2 from the germline V gene are SGHVS and FQNEAQ. The CDR3 DNA is TGTGCCAGCAGCTTATGGGGACAGTCGAGCTCTGGAAACACCATATATTTT. Amino acids: CASSLWGQSSSGNTIYF.

This clonotype was found many times. J is TRBJ2-5 and V is TRBV5-4, with 8 bases fitting TRBD1. J was trimmed by 4 bases and V by 4 bases; bases with no gene match: 9. The CDR3 runs to 15 residues. Germline lookup yields CDR1 SGHNT and CDR2 YYREEE (reference sequence). CDR3 sequence (DNA): TGTGCCAGCAGCCCGGGGGACAGGAGAGCAGAGACCCAGTACTTC. Residues: CASSPGDRRAETQYF.

The chain has TRBV20-1 and TRBJ2-4; TRBD2 matches at 7 bases. V shed 6 bases and J 1 base; nucleotides not matched to a gene: 6. This CDR3 comprises 14 residues. Germline-derived CDR1 and CDR2 are DFQATT and SNEGSKA (reference sequence). The CDR3 loop reads CSAILAKAKNIQYF. CDR3 in DNA: TGCAGTGCCATACTAGCGAAGGCCAAAAACATTCAGTACTTC.

This clonotype was found many times. The rearrangement links TRBV3-1 to TRBJ2-2; the D gene is possibly TRBD1 (6 bases). V gave up 1 base and J gave up 3 bases, with 9 bases separating them. This CDR3 has 15 residues. CDR1 LGHDT and CDR2 YNNKEL come from the germline V gene (reference sequence). The DNA for the CDR3 is TGTGCCAGCAGCCAAGTTCAGGGGCACACCGGGGAGCTGTTTTTT. It encodes CASSQVQGHTGELFF.

The chain carries TRBV12-3 or TRBV12-4 and TRBJ2-1; TRBD1 matches 8 bases. The CDR3 loop spans 16 amino acids. The V and J ends lost 7 bases and 0 bases, in that order; junction bases with no gene match: 8. In nucleotides, the CDR3 is TGTGCCAGCACCTCAGGGGGCTGGGGCTCCTACAATGAGCAGTTCTTC. Protein product: CASTSGGWGSYNEQFF.

This clonotype occurred many times. V gene TRBV7-3 combines with J gene TRBJ2-3, with D possibly TRBD2 on 6 matching bases. The germline gives CDR1 SGHTA, CDR2 FQGTGA. The CDR3 is 14 residues long. Trimming stripped 6 bases from V and 4 bases from J, with 14 bases between. DNA for the CDR3: TGTGCCAGCAGTAGTCAGGGAGGTTCAGATACGCAGTATTTT. Encoded protein: CASSSQGGSDTQYF.

The chain is built from TRBV23-1 and TRBJ1-5; D may be TRBD1 (5 bases). TRBV23-1 is an open reading frame, and its role is uncertain. The CDR3 has 15 residues. V was pared by 1 base and J by 5 bases, with 12 bases between. This CDR3 is CASSQFIQGHQPQHF. CDR3 DNA sequence: TGCGCCAGCAGTCAATTCATCCAGGGCCATCAGCCCCAGCATTTT.